The 17 T cell receptor beta chains reported below all come from one sample, sequenced in a study of cytotoxic CD8 clonotypes in ibrutinib-treated CLL. Profiled with immunoSEQ multiplex PCR; TCRdb holds only in-frame clones, not every one. The table records almost 250,000 clones, around 70% of them present only once. The sample was PBMCs, taken after 24 months of ibrutinib treatment. The receptors stem from a human donor with chronic lymphocytic leukemia.

V is TRBV5-6 and J is TRBJ1-4; D may be TRBD1 (5 bases). Germline CDR1 reads SGHDT; CDR2 reads YYEEEE. The V and J ends lost 0 bases and 8 bases respectively, with 11 bases between them. The CDR3 is made up of 14 amino acids. Here the CDR3 DNA reads TGTGCCAGCAGCTTGGACAGGATGGACGAAAAACTGTTTTTT. Translating it yields CASSLDRMDEKLFF.

V and J are TRBV2 and TRBJ2-7; 7 nucleotides line up with TRBD2. The CDR3 is 15 amino acids. Trimming took 6 bases from V and 4 from J; bases not matched to a gene: 12. Germline CDR1 is SNHLY and CDR2 is FYNNEI. The CDR3 reads CASRTSEEAGYEQYF. As DNA, the CDR3 is TGTGCCAGCAGGACATCTGAAGAAGCGGGGTACGAGCAGTACTTC.

V gene TRBV29-1 combines with J gene TRBJ2-3, with D uncertain. The CDR3 sequence is 10 residues long. CDR1 and CDR2 (germline): SQVTM, ANQGSEA. V was clipped by 6 bases and J by 6 bases, with 7 bases between them. The CDR3 DNA is TGCAGCGTGTCAGGTGATACGCAGTATTTT. It translates to CSVSGDTQYF.

This chain connects TRBV5-1 to TRBJ2-7; TRBD1 or TRBD2 may be the D gene (5 bases each). Trimming stripped 0 bases from V and 7 bases from J, with 11 bases between. The CDR3 extends over 13 amino acids. The germline V gene encodes CDR1 SGHRS and CDR2 YFSETQ. CDR3 nucleotides: TGCGCCAGCAGCTTGGTCGGGGCGGAAGAGCAGTACTTC. Translated: CASSLVGAEEQYF.

J is TRBJ1-2 and V is TRBV28; 9 bases are a match to TRBD1. The CDR3 length is 13 residues. Germline trimming cut 6 bases from V and 8 bases from J; bases unmatched to any gene: 7. Germline CDR1 and CDR2: MDHEN and SYDVKM. CDR3 loop: CASSVQGAEGYTF. The CDR3 nucleotides are TGTGCCAGCAGCGTACAGGGGGCAGAGGGCTACACCTTC.

V gene TRBV19 combines with J gene TRBJ2-7; D assignment may be TRBD1 or TRBD2 (5 bases each). CDR3 length: 15 amino acids. V lost 5 bases, J lost 2 bases, and 16 bases lay in between. Germline lookup yields CDR1 LNHDA and CDR2 SQIVND (reference sequence). The CDR3 protein is CASSSPGRATYEQYF. The DNA of the CDR3 is TGTGCCAGTAGTTCGCCGGGACGGGCAACCTACGAGCAGTACTTC.

The chain uses TRBV6-5 and TRBJ2-7; D may be TRBD1 (5 bases). Germline CDR1 is MNHEY and CDR2 is SVGAGI. V lost 9 bases and J 3 bases, leaving 18 bases between the germline ends. The CDR3 covers 14 residues. This chain's CDR3 is CASSRQTVLYEQYF. The CDR3 DNA is TGTGCCAGTTCTAGGCAGACAGTGCTCTACGAGCAGTACTTC.

A single count supports this clone. Additional DNA sequences in this sample encode the identical CDR3. The V gene is TRBV27, the J gene TRBJ1-1; no firm D call. Germline lookup yields CDR1 MNHEY and CDR2 SMNVEV (reference sequence). This CDR3 comprises 15 residues. Trimming pared 1 base from V and 1 base from J, leaving 10 bases between. The CDR3 DNA follows: TGTGCCAGCAGTTTATTGGGTGCAGGGAACACTGAAGCTTTCTTT. Its protein is CASSLLGAGNTEAFF.

This clone has just one count. The genes are TRBV6-6 and TRBJ1-5; no clear D. In germline, CDR1 is MNHNY, CDR2 SVGAGI (reference sequence). CDR3 length equals 15 residues. V lost 0 bases and J 0 bases, leaving 6 bases between the germline ends. The CDR3 protein is CASSYSTDSNQPQHF. Here the CDR3 DNA reads TGTGCCAGCAGTTACTCCACGGATAGCAATCAGCCCCAGCATTTT.

V gene TRBV29-1 combines with J gene TRBJ2-3; no definite D call. CDR1 is SQVTM and CDR2 is ANQGSEA in the germline V gene. The CDR3 sequence is 14 residues long. The V end lost 4 bases, the J end lost 4 bases, and 15 bases lay between the germline ends. CDR3 coding DNA: TGCAGCGTTGTTTATGGGGAAATGGCAGATACGCAGTATTTT. It specifies CSVVYGEMADTQYF.

The chain carries TRBV7-2 and TRBJ2-7; a possible D gene is TRBD2 (6 bases). Germline loops: CDR1 SGHTA, CDR2 FQGNSA. The V and J ends lost 5 bases and 4 bases respectively, with 15 bases between them. There are 14 residues in the CDR3. For the CDR3, the DNA is TGTGCCAGCAGCCGCGCGGCTAGCGAGTACGAGCAGTACTTC. Translating it yields CASSRAASEYEQYF.

The gene calls are TRBV7-9 and TRBJ1-5; 8 bases agree with TRBD1. CDR3 size: 14 residues. Losses at the gene ends were 3 bases for V and 5 bases for J; bases not matched to a gene: 3. The V gene's germline CDR1 is SEHNR and CDR2 FQNEAQ (reference sequence). CDR3 nucleotides: TGTGCCAGCAGCTTGACAGGGGACGATCAGCCCCAGCATTTT. Translated: CASSLTGDDQPQHF.

CDR3 bases: TGTGCCAGCTCACTCATGCCCTCAGGGGGCAGGTTGAGGAACACTGAAGCTTTCTTT. It is translated as CASSLMPSGGRLRNTEAFF. The chain has TRBV18 and TRBJ1-1; 8 bases fit TRBD1. The CDR3 is 19 amino acids. With 4 bases clipped from V and 1 base from J, the junction kept 17 bases outside the gene matches. Per germline, CDR1 KGHSH and CDR2 LQKENI.

This clone has just one count. The V and J genes are TRBV2 and TRBJ1-1, with 8 bases matching TRBD1. Germline-derived CDR1 and CDR2 are SNHLY and FYNNEI. After removal of 3 bases from V and 2 bases from J, the junction contained 8 bases not matched to a gene. This CDR3 has 16 residues. The chain's CDR3 is CASSDRPGGYNTEAFF. CDR3 sequence (DNA): TGTGCCAGCAGTGACCGTCCAGGGGGCTATAACACTGAAGCTTTCTTT.

The rearrangement links TRBV9 to TRBJ2-2, with TRBD2 as a possible D gene (5 bases). The V and J ends lost 3 bases and 7 bases respectively, with 7 bases between them. This CDR3 is 12 amino acids long. Germline CDR1 reads SGDLS; CDR2 reads YYNGEE. For the CDR3, the DNA is TGTGCCAGCAGCGGAGCGGTCGGGGAGCTGTTTTTT. This codes for CASSGAVGELFF.

This clone was counted a few times. The chain has TRBV10-3 and TRBJ1-1, with D possibly matching TRBD1 (5 bases). Trimming left V 2 bases short and J 1 base short, with 8 bases between. Germline V gives CDR1 ENHRY, CDR2 SYGVKD. This CDR3 spans 14 amino acids. The CDR3 DNA sequence: TGTGCCATCAGTGAGGGGACGGGGAACACTGAAGCTTTCTTT. It specifies CAISEGTGNTEAFF.

The rearrangement joins TRBV7-3 to TRBJ2-1, with TRBD2 matching over 15 bases. The length of the CDR3 is 18 residues. The germline CDR1 and CDR2 sequences are SGHTA and FQGTGA. V shed 5 bases and J 7 bases; nucleotides not matched to a gene: 12. This CDR3 reads CASSSLGLAGGLGNEQFF. Written as DNA, the CDR3 is TGTGCCAGCAGCAGTTTGGGACTAGCGGGAGGACTCGGGAATGAGCAGTTCTTC.